Each of the 10 T cell receptor beta chains below was sequenced from the same sample in a study of blood T cell repertoires in COVID-19. The protocol was immunoSEQ multiplex PCR, while the TCRdb copy is restricted to in-frame clones and leaves out a portion. In the table there are roughly 250,000 clones, 82% of which are singletons. The sequencing sample was made of peripheral blood. Source of these receptors: a woman in her sixties with active or convalescent COVID-19.

The V and J genes are TRBV15 and TRBJ2-7; tentatively, D is TRBD1 (5 bases). This CDR3 has 16 amino acids. V lost 2 bases, J lost 2 bases, and 16 bases lay in between. The germline V gene encodes CDR1 LNHNV and CDR2 YYDKDF (reference sequence). CDR3 region: CATSRPTQGTPYEQYF. The CDR3 DNA reads as TGTGCCACCAGCAGACCTACCCAGGGAACCCCCTACGAGCAGTACTTC.

The CDR3 nucleotides are TGTGCCAGCAGTTACGGAGGGGTGGACAATGAGCAGTTCTTC. Residues: CASSYGGVDNEQFF. The rearrangement joins TRBV6-5 to TRBJ2-1; D is perhaps TRBD2 (6 bases). The germline V and J ends were trimmed by 2 bases and 5 bases, with 10 bases remaining between them. The CDR3 spans 14 residues. The germline V gene has CDR1 MNHEY and CDR2 SVGAGI.

On this clone itself: The same CDR3 arises from other DNA sequences in this sample as well. The V gene is TRBV30, the J gene TRBJ1-2; TRBD1 aligns across 8 bases. There are 13 residues in the CDR3. Losses at the gene ends were 3 bases for V and 4 bases for J; bases not matched to a gene: 4. Germline-derived CDR1 and CDR2 are GTSNPN and SVGIG (reference sequence). For the CDR3, the DNA is TGTGCCTGGAGCCTGACAGGGGCCTATGGCTACACCTTC. It encodes CAWSLTGAYGYTF.

This clone was found many times. The V gene is TRBV5-1, the J gene TRBJ2-3, with TRBD2 identical over 7 bases. Trimming at V came to 4 bases and at J to 6 bases, leaving 8 bases not matched to a gene. The CDR3 runs 14 residues. CDR1 and CDR2 (germline): SGHRS, YFSETQ. The CDR3 coding sequence is TGCGCCAGCAGCGCGGGGGAAGGGGCGGATACGCAGTATTTT. Translated, it gives CASSAGEGADTQYF. The full variable domain, completed using reference TRBV5-1 and TRBJ2-3, is KAGVTQTPRYLIKTRGQQVTLSCSPISGHRSVSWYQQTPGQGLQFLFEYFSETQRNKGNFPGRFSGRQFSNSRSEMNVSTLELGDSALYLCASSAGEGADTQYFGPGTRLTVL.

The chain uses TRBV9 and TRBJ1-1, with D possibly matching TRBD1 (5 bases). The CDR3 spans 16 residues. The germline CDR1 and CDR2 sequences are SGDLS and YYNGEE. Trimming took off 0 bases at V and 6 bases at J, with 18 bases between the two ends. The chain's CDR3 is CASSVGSGSNRPEAFF. The CDR3 DNA reads TGTGCCAGCAGCGTAGGGTCAGGGTCAAACCGACCTGAAGCTTTCTTT.

The CDR3 DNA reads as TGTGCCAGCAGCCAGCGCGGGGGGGTAGCATCGAACACCATATATTTT. This translates into CASSQRGGVASNTIYF. This chain joins TRBV7-9 and TRBJ1-3; D is perhaps TRBD1 (5 bases). The CDR3 extends over 16 amino acids. Looked up from germline, CDR1 is SEHNR and CDR2 is FQNEAQ (reference sequence). Trimming removed 5 bases at V and 7 bases at J, with 21 bases between.

The chain links TRBV29-1 to TRBJ1-4, with D unclear. Trimming cost V 6 bases and J 8 bases, with 13 bases left between them. Looked up from germline, CDR1 is SQVTM and CDR2 is ANQGSEA. The CDR3 loop spans 12 amino acids. CDR3 region: CSVVLPTEKLFF. CDR3 bases: TGCAGCGTCGTATTGCCTACCGAAAAACTGTTTTTT.

A few counts support this clone. V gene TRBV21-1 combines with J gene TRBJ2-1; the table names TRBD1, a call not compared with the DNA. TRBV21-1 is a pseudogene segment. The CDR3 has 18 residues. The CDR3 DNA reads TGTGCCAGCCTAAGGGGGCTCGGAGAGCGTACCTCCTACAATGAGCAGTTCTTC. This sequence encodes CASLRGLGERTSYNEQFF.

In its sample, this clone was seen a few times. This rearrangement joins TRBV12-5 to TRBJ1-5; D might be TRBD1 (5 bases). Germline assignment: CDR1 LGHNT and CDR2 FRNRAP. Trimming removed 6 bases from V and 6 bases from J, with 18 bases in between. CDR3 size: 15 residues. The CDR3: CASGLEGLRGQPQHF. DNA of the CDR3: TGTGCTAGTGGCCTGGAGGGGCTGAGAGGTCAGCCCCAGCATTTT.

In its sample, this clone was seen once. The chain combines TRBV7-2 with TRBJ2-3; D is undetermined. With 5 bases removed from V and 1 base from J, the gap between germline ends came to 19 bases. From germline, CDR1 is SGHTA and CDR2 FQGNSA. The CDR3 runs to 17 residues. The CDR3 is CASSPSNPIAGTDTQYF. CDR3 nucleotides: TGTGCCAGCAGCCCGTCCAACCCAATTGCAGGCACAGATACGCAGTATTTT.